This T cell receptor beta chain emerged from a study of PD-1 blockade in classical Hodgkin lymphoma. Germline values: CDR1 SEHNR, CDR2 FQNEAQ (reference sequence). The CDR3 is 17 amino acids. The ends lost 4 bases at V and 0 bases at J; junction bases unmatched: 8. Libraries were prepared by immunoSEQ multiplex PCR; TCRdb keeps only in-frame clonotypes and omits some of them. The table has some 30,000 clones, over 70% seen once. The time point: cycle 4 day 1 (C4D1), after around six weeks of nivolumab. Each patient experienced a relapse that followed autologous stem cell transplantation, and brentuximab vedotin exposure varied. Complete response, partial response or progressive disease constituted the best response categories observed. The study, taken as a whole, reports: Significant TCR diversity gains by C4D1 occurred in CD4+ but not CD8+ cells. Diversity similar to that of newly diagnosed patients was seen at baseline in complete responders. Exclusion removed patients who began nivolumab under 1 year after ASCT.

About this clone: Its target is not known.

The V call is TRBV7-9, the J call TRBJ1-2; TRBD1 matches at 10 bases. The receptor comes from a human donor with classical Hodgkin lymphoma. This specimen consisted of peripheral blood mononuclear cells (PBMCs), obtained before the fourth cycle of nivolumab. The DNA of the CDR3 is TGTGCCAGCAGCTCCGGGACAGGGGCTCTAGCTAACTATGGCTACACCTTC. Translating it yields CASSSGTGALANYGYTF. Full variable domain (outside the CDR3, taken from reference TRBV7-9 and TRBJ1-2): DTGVSQNPRHKITKRGQNVTFRCDPISEHNRLYWYRQTLGQGPEFLTYFQNEAQLEKSRLLSDRFSAERPKGSFSTLEIQRTEQGDSAMYLCASSSGTGALANYGYTFGSGTRLTVV.